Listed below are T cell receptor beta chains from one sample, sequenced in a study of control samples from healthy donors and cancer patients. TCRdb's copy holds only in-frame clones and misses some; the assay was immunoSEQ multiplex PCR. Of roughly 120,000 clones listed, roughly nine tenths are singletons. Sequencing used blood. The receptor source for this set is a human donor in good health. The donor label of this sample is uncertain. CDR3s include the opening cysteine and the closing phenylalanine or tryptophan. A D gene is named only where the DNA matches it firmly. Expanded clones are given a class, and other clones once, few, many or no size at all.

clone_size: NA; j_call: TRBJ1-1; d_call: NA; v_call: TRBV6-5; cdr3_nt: TGTGCCAGCAGTTACGGGACCACAAGTGGTGAAGCTTTCTTT; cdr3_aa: CASSYGTTSGEAFF
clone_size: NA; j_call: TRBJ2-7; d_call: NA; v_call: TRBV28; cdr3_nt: TGTGCCAGCGTGGGGACATCGCGGTACGAGCAGTACTTC; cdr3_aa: CASVGTSRYEQYF
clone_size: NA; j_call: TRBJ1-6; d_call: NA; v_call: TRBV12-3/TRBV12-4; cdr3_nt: TGTGCCAGCAGTAACAGGAATTCACCCCTCCACTTT; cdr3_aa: CASSNRNSPLHF
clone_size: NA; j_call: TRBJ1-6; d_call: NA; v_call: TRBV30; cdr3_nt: TGTGCCTGGAGAAAGAAGAACACAAATTCACCCCTCCACTTT; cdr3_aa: CAWRKKNTNSPLHF
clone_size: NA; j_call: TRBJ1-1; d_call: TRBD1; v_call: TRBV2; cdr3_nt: TGTGCCAGCAGGGAGACAGGGGGCGCCCCCATTCGTGCTTTCTTT; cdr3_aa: CASRETGGAPIRAFF
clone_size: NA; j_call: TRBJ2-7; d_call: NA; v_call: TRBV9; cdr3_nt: TGTGCCAGCAGCCCCCACACCAGGAGCTCCTACGAGCAGTACTTC; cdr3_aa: CASSPHTRSSYEQYF
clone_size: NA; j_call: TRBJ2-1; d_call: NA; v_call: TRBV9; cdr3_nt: TGTGCCAGCAGCGTAGGAGGGCTAAATAGGTACAATGAGCAGTTCTTC; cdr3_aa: CASSVGGLNRYNEQFF
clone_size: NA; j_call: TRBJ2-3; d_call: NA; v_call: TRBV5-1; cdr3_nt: TGCGCCAGCAGCTTGGTTGATACGCAGTATTTT; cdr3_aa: CASSLVDTQYF
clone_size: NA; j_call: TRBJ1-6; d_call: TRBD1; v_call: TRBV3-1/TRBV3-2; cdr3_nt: TGTGCCAGCAGCCACCGGACAGGGCCGCTAGGGAGATCACCCCTCCACTTT; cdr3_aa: CASSHRTGPLGRSPLHF
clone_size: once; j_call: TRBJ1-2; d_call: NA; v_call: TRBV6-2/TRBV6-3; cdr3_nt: TGTGCCAGCAGTTCGATGACCCTAGCTAACTATGGCTACACCTTC; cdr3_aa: CASSSMTLANYGYTF
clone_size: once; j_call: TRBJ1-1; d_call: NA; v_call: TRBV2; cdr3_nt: TGTGCCAGCAGTAACCAGGGTGCGGGCACTGAAGCTTTCTTT; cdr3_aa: CASSNQGAGTEAFF
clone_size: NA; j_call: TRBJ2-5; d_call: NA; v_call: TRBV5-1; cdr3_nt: TGCGCCAGCAGCTTCCTGTTATGGAGGCGGCTTCTTCAAGAGACCCAGTACTTC; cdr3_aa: CASSFLLWRRLLQETQYF
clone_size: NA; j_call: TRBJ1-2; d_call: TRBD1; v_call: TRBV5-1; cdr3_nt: TGCGCCAGCAGCTTCGACAGGGAATATGGCTACACCTTC; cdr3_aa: CASSFDREYGYTF
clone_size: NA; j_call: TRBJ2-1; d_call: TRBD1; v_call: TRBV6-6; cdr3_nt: TGTGCCAGCAGCCAGTTAAGTGCTGAAACGGGACAGGGGAACGTCTTC; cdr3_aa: CASSQLSAETGQGNVF
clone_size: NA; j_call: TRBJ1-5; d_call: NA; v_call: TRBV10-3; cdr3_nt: TGTGCCATCAGTCGCCAGGAATATCAGCCCCAGCATTTT; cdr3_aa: CAISRQEYQPQHF
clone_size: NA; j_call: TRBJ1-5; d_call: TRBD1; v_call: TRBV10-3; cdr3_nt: TGTGCCATCAGAGGGACAGGGGACGGTCAGCCCCAGCATTTT; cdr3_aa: CAIRGTGDGQPQHF
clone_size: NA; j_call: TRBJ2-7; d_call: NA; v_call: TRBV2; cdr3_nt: TGTGCCAGCAAGCCCCCCCCTGACGTAACCTACGAGCAGTACTTC; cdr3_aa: CASKPPPDVTYEQYF
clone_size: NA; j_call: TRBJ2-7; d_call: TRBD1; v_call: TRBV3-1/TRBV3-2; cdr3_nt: TGTGCCACCACAGGACAGGGAAGATACGAGCAGTACTTC; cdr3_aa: CATTGQGRYEQYF
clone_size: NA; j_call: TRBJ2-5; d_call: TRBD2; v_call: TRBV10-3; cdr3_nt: TGTGCCATCAGTGATCAGTCTCGCGCGGGGGAGGGCCAAGAGACCCAGTACTTC; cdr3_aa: CAISDQSRAGEGQETQYF
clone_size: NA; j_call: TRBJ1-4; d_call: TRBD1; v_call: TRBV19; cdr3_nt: TGTGCCACCGCAGGGGGCCTAGCAACTAATGAAAAACTGTTTTTT; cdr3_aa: CATAGGLATNEKLFF
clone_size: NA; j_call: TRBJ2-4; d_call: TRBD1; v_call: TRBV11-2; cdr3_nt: TGTGCCAGCAGCCCTGACAGGGGGGAAAACATTCAGTACTTC; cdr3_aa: CASSPDRGENIQYF
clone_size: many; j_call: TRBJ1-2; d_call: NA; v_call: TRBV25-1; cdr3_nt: TGTGCCAGCAGTAGTAACAGCCTTCGCTATGGCTACACCTTC; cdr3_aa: CASSSNSLRYGYTF
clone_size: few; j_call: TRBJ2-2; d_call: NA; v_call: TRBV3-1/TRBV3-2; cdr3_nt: TGTGCCAGCAGCCTTGGACATCCGAACACCGGGGAGCTGTTTTTT; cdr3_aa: CASSLGHPNTGELFF
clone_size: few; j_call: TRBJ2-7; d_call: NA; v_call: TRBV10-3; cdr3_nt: TGTGCCATCAGTGACAGGAATTACTACGAGCAGTACTTC; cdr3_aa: CAISDRNYYEQYF
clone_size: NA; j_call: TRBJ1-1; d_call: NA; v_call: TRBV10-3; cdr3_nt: TGTGCCGCGCGGCAGGGCCGAGATCCTGAAGCTTTCTTT; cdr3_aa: CAARQGRDPEAFF
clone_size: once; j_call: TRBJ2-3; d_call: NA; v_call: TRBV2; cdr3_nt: TGTGCCAGCAGTGAAGCGTGGCTTAAATCCAGAGATACGCAGTATTTT; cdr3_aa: CASSEAWLKSRDTQYF
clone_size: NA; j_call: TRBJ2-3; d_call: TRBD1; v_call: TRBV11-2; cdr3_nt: TGTGCCAGCAGCTCCGGGACAGGGGACGGAGATACGCAGTATTTT; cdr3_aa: CASSSGTGDGDTQYF
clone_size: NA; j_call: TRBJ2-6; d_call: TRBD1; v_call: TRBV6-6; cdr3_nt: TGTGCCAGCAGTCCGGGACAGGGAGCTGGGGCCAACGTCCTGACTTTC; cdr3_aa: CASSPGQGAGANVLTF
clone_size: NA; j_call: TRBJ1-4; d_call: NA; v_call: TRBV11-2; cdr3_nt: TGTGCCAGCAGCTTAGTCGGGGAAAAACTGTTTTTT; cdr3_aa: CASSLVGEKLFF
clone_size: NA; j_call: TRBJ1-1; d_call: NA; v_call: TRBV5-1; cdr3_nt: TGCGCCAGCAGCTTTACAGATATGAACACTGAAGCTTTCTTT; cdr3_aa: CASSFTDMNTEAFF
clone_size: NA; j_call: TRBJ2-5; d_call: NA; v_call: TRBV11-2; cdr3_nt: TGTGCCAGCAGCTTAGTAGGTTCCCGGGAGACCCAGTACTTC; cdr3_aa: CASSLVGSRETQYF
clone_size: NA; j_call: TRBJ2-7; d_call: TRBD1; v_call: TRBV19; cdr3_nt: TGTGCCAGTAGACGTGGACAGGGTCCGGGGGAGCAGTACTTC; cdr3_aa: CASRRGQGPGEQYF
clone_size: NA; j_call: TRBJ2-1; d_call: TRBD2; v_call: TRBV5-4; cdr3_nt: TGTGCCAGCAGCACTAGCGGGGGCTCTTACAATGAGCAGTTCTTC; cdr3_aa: CASSTSGGSYNEQFF
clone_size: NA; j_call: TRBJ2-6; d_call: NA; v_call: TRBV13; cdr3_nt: TGTGCCAGCAGCTCGAGACGGAAGAGCTCTGGGGCCAACGTCCTGACTTTC; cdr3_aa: CASSSRRKSSGANVLTF
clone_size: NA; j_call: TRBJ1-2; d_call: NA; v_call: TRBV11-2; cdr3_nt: TGTGCCAGCTCCGGGGAGGGCTATGGCTACACCTTC; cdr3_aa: CASSGEGYGYTF
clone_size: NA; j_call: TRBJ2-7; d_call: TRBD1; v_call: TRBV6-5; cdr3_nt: TGTGCCAGCAGAACGTGGGGACAGGGGACCTACGAGCAGTACTTC; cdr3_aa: CASRTWGQGTYEQYF
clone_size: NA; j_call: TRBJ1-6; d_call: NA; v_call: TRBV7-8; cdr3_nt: TGTGCCAGCAGCTCCGGGGGAGGGTCACCCCTCCACTTT; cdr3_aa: CASSSGGGSPLHF
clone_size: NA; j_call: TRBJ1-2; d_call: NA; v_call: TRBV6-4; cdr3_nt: TGTGCCAGCAGTGAAAGTAGGGCGTCTGGTAACTATGGCTACACCTTC; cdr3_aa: CASSESRASGNYGYTF
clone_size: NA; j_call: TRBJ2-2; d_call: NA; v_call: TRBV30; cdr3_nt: TGTGCCTGGAGTCGAGGGGGGGGGACGGCGGTCACCGGGGAGCTGTTTTTT; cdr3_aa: CAWSRGGGTAVTGELFF
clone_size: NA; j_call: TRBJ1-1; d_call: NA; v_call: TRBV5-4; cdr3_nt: TGTGCCAGCAGCTTGGAGGTCCGTCGGATGAACACTGAAGCTTTCTTT; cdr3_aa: CASSLEVRRMNTEAFF
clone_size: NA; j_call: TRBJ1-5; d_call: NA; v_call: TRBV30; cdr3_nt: TGTGCCTGGGGACATGAGGGCAATCAGCCCCAGCATTTT; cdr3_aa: CAWGHEGNQPQHF
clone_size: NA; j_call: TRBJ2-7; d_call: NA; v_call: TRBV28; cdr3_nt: TGTGCCAGCAGTTCCCCTGCGGGTAGCGTGTCCTTC; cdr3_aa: CASSSPAGSVSF
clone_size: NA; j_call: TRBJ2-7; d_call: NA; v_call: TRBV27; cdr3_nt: TGTGCCAGCAGTCCGACGACAGGGAGGAGGAACGAGCAGTACTTC; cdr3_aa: CASSPTTGRRNEQYF
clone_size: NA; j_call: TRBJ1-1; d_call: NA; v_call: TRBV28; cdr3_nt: TGTGCCAGCAGTTTACTGCAAAGGAACACTGAAGCTTTCTTT; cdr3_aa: CASSLLQRNTEAFF
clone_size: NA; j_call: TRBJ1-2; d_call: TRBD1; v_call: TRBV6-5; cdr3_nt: TGTGCCAGCAGAAGGACAGGCGTTCTGGATGGCTACACCTTC; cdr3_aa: CASRRTGVLDGYTF
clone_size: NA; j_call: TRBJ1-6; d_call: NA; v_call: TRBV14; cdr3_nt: TGTGCCAGCAGCCAAGATACGAATTCACCCCTCCACTTT; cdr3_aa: CASSQDTNSPLHF
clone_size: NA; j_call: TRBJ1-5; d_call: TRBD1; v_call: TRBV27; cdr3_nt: TGTGCCAGCAGTTTCAGGGGGCTCAATCAGCCCCAGCATTTT; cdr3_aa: CASSFRGLNQPQHF
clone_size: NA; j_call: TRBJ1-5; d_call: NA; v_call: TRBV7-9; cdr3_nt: TGTGCCAGCAGCTTACTAAATCAGCCCCAGCATTTT; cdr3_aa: CASSLLNQPQHF
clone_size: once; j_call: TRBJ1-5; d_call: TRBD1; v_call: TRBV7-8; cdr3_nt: TGTGCCAGCAGTCGGACAGGGGCCGGGGATAGCAATCAGCCCCAGCATTTT; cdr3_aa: CASSRTGAGDSNQPQHF
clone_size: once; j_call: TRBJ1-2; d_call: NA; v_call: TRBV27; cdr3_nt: TGTGCCAGCAGCCCCAGGGTCTACTATGGCTACACCTTC; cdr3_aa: CASSPRVYYGYTF
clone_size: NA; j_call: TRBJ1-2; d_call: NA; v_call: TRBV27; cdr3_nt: TGTGCCAGCAGTTCCGGACAGTTAAGGAATGGCTACACCTTC; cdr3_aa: CASSSGQLRNGYTF
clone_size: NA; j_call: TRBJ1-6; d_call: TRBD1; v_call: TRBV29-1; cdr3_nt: TGCAGCGTTCGCACAACAGGGGTTTCTAATTCACCCCTCCACTTT; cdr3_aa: CSVRTTGVSNSPLHF
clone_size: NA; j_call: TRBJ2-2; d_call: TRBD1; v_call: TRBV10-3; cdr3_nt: TGTGCCATCAGCTCTGGACAGGGAGGCACCGGGGAGCTGTTTTTT; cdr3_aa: CAISSGQGGTGELFF
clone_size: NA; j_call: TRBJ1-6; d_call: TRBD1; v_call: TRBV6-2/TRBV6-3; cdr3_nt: TGTGCCAGCAGTTACGAACAGGGGAATTCACCCCTCCACTTT; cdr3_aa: CASSYEQGNSPLHF
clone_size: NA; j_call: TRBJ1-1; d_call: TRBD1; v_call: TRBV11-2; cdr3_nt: TGTGCCAGCAGCGCCGACAGGGGCCTGAGAACTGAAGCTTTCTTT; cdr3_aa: CASSADRGLRTEAFF
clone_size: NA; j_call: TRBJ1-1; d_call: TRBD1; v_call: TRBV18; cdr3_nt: TGTGCCAGCTCACTTGACAGGGAACAAACTTTCTTT; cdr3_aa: CASSLDREQTFF
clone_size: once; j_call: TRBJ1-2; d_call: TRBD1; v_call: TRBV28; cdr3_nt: TGTGCCAGCAGTTCTCCGGGACAGGGGTATATGGGCTACACCTTC; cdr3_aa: CASSSPGQGYMGYTF
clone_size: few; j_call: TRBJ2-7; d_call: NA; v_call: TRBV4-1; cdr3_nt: TGCGCCAGCAGCCAGGCTCTGCGCTACGAGCAGTACTTC; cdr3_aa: CASSQALRYEQYF
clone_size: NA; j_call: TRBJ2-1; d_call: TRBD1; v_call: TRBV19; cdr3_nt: TGTGCCAGTAGCACAGGACAGGTGGCCTACAATGAGCAGTTCTTC; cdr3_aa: CASSTGQVAYNEQFF